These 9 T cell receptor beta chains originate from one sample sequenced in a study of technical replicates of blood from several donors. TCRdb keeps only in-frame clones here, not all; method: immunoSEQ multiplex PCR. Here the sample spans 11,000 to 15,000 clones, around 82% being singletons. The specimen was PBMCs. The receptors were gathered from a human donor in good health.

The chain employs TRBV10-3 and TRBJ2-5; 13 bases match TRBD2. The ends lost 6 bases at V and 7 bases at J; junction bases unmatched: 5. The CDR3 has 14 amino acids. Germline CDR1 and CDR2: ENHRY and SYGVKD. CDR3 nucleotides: TGTGCCATCAGGGGGACTAGCGGGAACGGGACCCAGTACTTC. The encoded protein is CAIRGTSGNGTQYF.

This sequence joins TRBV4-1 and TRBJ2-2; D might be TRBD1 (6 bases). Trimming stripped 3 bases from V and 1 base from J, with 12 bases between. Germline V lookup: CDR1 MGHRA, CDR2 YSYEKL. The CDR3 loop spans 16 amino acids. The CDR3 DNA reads TGCGCCAGCAGCCACCCCGGGACAAGGAACACCGGGGAGCTGTTTTTT. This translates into CASSHPGTRNTGELFF.

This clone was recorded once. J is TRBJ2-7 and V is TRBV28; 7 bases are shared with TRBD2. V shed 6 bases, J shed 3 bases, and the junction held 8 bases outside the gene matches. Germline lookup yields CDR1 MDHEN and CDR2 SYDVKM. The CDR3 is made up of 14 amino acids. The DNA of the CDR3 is TGTGCCAGCAGCCTCCCGTGGGGGGGCTACGAGCAGTACTTC. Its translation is CASSLPWGGYEQYF.

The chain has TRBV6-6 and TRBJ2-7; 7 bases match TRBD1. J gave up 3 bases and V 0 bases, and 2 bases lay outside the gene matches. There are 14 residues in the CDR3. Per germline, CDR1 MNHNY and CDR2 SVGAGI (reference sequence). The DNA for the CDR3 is TGTGCCAGCAGTTACTCAGACAGGGTCTACGAGCAGTACTTC. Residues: CASSYSDRVYEQYF.

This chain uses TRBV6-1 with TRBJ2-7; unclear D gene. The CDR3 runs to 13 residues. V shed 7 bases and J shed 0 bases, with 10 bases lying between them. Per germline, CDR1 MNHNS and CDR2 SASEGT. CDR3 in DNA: TGTGCCAGCATTTTCGACAACTCCTACGAGCAGTACTTC. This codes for CASIFDNSYEQYF.

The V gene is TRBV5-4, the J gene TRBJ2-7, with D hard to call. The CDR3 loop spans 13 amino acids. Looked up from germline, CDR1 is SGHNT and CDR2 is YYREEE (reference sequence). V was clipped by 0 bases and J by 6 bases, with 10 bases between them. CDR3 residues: CASSLEVVGEQYF. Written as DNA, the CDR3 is TGTGCCAGCAGCTTGGAAGTTGTCGGCGAGCAGTACTTC.

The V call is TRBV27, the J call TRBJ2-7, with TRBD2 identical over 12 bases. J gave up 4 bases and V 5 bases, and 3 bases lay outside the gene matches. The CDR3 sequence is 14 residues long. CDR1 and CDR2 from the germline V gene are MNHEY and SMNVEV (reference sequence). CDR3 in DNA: TGTGCCAGCAGTAATCTAGCGGGAGGGTACGAGCAGTACTTC. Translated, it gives CASSNLAGGYEQYF.

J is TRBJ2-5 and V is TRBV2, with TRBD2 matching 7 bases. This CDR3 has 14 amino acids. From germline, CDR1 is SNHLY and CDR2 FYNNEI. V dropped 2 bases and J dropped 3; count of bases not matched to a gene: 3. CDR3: CASSERAGKETQYF. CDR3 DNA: TGTGCCAGCAGTGAAAGAGCGGGGAAAGAGACCCAGTACTTC. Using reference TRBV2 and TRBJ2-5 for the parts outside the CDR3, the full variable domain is EPEVTQTPSHQVTQMGQEVILRCVPISNHLYFYWYRQILGQKVEFLVSFYNNEISEKSEIFDDQFSVERPDGSNFTLKIRSTKLEDSAMYFCASSERAGKETQYFGPGTRLLVL.

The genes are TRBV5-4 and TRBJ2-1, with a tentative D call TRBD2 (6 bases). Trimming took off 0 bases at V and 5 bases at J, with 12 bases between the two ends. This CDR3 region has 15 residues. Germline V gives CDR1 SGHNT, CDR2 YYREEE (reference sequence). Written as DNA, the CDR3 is TGTGCCAGCAGCTTGGGCGGGGCGACAGACAATGAGCAGTTCTTC. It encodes CASSLGGATDNEQFF.